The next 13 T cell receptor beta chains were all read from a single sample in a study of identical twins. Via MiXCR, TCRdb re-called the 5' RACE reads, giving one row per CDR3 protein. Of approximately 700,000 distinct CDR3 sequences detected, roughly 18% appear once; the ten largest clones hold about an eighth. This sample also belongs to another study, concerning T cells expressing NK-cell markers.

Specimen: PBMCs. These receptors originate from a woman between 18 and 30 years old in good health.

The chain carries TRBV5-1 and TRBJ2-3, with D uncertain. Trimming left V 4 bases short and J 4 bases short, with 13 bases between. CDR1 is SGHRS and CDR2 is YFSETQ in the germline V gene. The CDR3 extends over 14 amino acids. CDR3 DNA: TGCGCCAGCAGCACTGACCCCGTCGCAGATACGCAGTATTTT. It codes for CASSTDPVADTQYF.

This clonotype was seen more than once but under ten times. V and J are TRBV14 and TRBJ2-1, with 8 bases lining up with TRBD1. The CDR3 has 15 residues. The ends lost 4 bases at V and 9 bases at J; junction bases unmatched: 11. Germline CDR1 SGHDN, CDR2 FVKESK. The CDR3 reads CASSPQTGAWGEQFF. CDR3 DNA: TGTGCCAGCAGCCCTCAGACAGGGGCCTGGGGTGAGCAGTTCTTC. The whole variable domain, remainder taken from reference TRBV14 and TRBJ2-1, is EAGVTQFPSHSVIEKGQTVTLRCDPISGHDNLYWYRRVMGKEIKFLLHFVKESKQDESGMPNNRFLAERTGGTYSTLKVQPAELEDSGVYFCASSPQTGAWGEQFFGPGTRLTVL.

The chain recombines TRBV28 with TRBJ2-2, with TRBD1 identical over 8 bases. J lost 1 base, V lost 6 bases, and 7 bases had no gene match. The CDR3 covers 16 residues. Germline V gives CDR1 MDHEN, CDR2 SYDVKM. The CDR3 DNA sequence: TGTGCCAGCAGATTAAGGACAGGGCTGAACACCGGGGAGCTGTTTTTT. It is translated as CASRLRTGLNTGELFF.

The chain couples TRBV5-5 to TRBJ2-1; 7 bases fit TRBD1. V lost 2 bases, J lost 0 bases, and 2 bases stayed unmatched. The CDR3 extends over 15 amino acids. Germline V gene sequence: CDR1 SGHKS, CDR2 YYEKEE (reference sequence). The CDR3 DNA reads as TGTGCCAGCAGCTTCCGGGACAGCTCCTACAATGAGCAGTTCTTC. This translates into CASSFRDSSYNEQFF.

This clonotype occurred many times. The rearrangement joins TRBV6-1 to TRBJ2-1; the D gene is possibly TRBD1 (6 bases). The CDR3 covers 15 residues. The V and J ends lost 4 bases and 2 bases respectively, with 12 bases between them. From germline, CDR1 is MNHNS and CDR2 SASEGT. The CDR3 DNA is TGTGCCAGCAGTGTGGACAGATCTACCTACAATGAGCAGTTCTTC. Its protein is CASSVDRSTYNEQFF.

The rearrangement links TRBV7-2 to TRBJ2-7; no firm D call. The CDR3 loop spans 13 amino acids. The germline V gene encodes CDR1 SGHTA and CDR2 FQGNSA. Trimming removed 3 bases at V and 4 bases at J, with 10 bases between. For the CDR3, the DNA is TGTGCCAGCAGCTTCCCGTCCCTATACGAGCAGTACTTC. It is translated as CASSFPSLYEQYF.

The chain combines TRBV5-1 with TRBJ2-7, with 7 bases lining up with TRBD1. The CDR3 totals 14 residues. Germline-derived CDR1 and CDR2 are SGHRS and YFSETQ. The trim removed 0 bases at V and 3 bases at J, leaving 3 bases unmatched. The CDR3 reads CASSLDQGVYEQYF. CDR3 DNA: TGCGCCAGCAGCTTGGACCAGGGGGTCTACGAGCAGTACTTC.

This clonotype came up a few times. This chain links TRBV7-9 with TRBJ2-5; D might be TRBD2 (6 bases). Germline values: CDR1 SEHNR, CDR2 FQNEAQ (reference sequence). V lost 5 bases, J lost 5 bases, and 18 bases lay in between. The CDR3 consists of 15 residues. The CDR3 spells CASSIRLGSSETQYF. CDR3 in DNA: TGTGCCAGCAGCATCCGACTAGGATCCTCGGAGACCCAGTACTTC.

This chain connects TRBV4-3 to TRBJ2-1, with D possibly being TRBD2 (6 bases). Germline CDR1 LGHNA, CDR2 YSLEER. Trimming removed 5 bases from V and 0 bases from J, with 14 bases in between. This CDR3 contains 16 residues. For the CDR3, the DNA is TGCGCCAGCAGCTTTGACCCCGGGGGCTCCTACAATGAGCAGTTCTTC. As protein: CASSFDPGGSYNEQFF.

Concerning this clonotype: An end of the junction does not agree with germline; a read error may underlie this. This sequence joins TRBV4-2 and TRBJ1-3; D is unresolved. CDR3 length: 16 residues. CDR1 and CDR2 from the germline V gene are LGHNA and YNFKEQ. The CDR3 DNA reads TGTGCCAGCAGCCAAGATGGGAACAGTCTTGGAAACACCATATACTTT. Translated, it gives CASSQDGNSLGNTIYF.

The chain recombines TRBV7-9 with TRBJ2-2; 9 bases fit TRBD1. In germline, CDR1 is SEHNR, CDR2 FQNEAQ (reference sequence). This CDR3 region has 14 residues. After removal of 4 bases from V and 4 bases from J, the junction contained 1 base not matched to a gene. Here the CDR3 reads CASSWDRVTGELFF. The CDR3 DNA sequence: TGTGCCAGCAGCTGGGACAGGGTCACCGGGGAGCTGTTTTTT. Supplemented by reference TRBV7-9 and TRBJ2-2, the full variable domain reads DTGVSQNPRHKITKRGQNVTFRCDPISEHNRLYWYRQTLGQGPEFLTYFQNEAQLEKSRLLSDRFSAERPKGSFSTLEIQRTEQGDSAMYLCASSWDRVTGELFFGEGSRLTVL.

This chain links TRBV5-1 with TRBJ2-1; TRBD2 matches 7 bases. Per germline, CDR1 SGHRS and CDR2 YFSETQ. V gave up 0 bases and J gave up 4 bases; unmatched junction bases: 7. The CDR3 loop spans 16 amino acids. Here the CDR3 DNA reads TGCGCCAGCAGCTTGGCCCCAGGGAGGGTATACAATGAGCAGTTCTTC. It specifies CASSLAPGRVYNEQFF.

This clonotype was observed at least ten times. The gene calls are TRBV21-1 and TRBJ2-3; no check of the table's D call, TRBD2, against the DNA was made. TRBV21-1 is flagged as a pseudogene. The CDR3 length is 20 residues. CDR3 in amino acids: CASSKVGSVGVAEHTDTQYF. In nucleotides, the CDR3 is TGTGCCAGCAGCAAAGTGGGGTCGGTGGGGGTAGCGGAGCACACAGATACGCAGTATTTT.